These 21 T cell receptor beta chains were all obtained from the same sample, sequenced in a study of blood T cell repertoires in COVID-19. Assay used: immunoSEQ multiplex PCR; TCRdb lists only in-frame clones, some missing. This table has about 140,000 clones, about three quarters appearing once. Sequenced sample: peripheral blood. The receptor set was obtained from a woman aged 55 to 70 with acute or convalescent COVID-19.

The chain uses TRBV7-9 and TRBJ2-7; TRBD1 matches at 8 bases. The junction had 6 bases not matched to a gene; V was cut back by 1 base and J by 4 bases. Germline assignment: CDR1 SEHNR and CDR2 FQNEAQ (reference sequence). The length of the CDR3 is 15 residues. The CDR3 sequence: CASSLVTGQVYEQYF. The CDR3 coding sequence is TGTGCCAGCAGCTTAGTAACGGGACAGGTGTACGAGCAGTACTTC.

The rearrangement joins TRBV6-5 to TRBJ2-7; TRBD1 matches at 8 bases. Trimming took 0 bases from V and 4 from J; bases not matched to a gene: 5. The CDR3 is 15 amino acids. Germline values: CDR1 MNHEY, CDR2 SVGAGI. The CDR3 DNA reads TGTGCCAGCAGTTACTCGGGACAGGCTGCTTACGAGCAGTACTTC. Protein product: CASSYSGQAAYEQYF.

The V and J genes are TRBV7-9 and TRBJ1-2, with TRBD1 matching over 12 bases. Germline V CDR1 and CDR2: SEHNR, FQNEAQ (reference sequence). The ends lost 5 bases at V and 3 bases at J; junction bases unmatched: 7. CDR3 length: 16 residues. This CDR3 reads CASSGGTGGGDYGYTF. DNA of the CDR3: TGTGCCAGCAGCGGCGGGACAGGGGGCGGCGACTATGGCTACACCTTC.

The chain combines TRBV10-3 with TRBJ1-6, with TRBD1 as a possible D gene (6 bases). The V gene lost 6 bases and the J gene lost 6 bases, with 12 bases spanning the gap. There are 14 residues in the CDR3. Germline V gene sequence: CDR1 ENHRY, CDR2 SYGVKD. The CDR3 region has the DNA TGTGCCATCAGCAACAGGGAGGGTAATTCACCCCTCCACTTT. It translates to CAISNREGNSPLHF.

CDR3 region: CASSQGTGASKQPQHF. CDR3 sequence (DNA): TGTGCCAGCAGCCAGGGGACAGGGGCGAGTAAGCAGCCCCAGCATTTT. This chain connects TRBV3-1 (or the pseudogene TRBV3-2) to TRBJ1-5, with TRBD1 matching 10 bases. The CDR3 has 16 amino acids. V lost 3 bases to trimming and J lost 7 bases; unmatched junction nucleotides: 9. Germline V gene data show CDR1 as LGHDT and CDR2 as YNNKEL (reference sequence).

The chain combines TRBV29-1 with TRBJ1-1; no reliable D call. The germline V gene has CDR1 SQVTM and CDR2 ANQGSEA. V lost 4 bases, J lost 7 bases, and 10 bases lay in between. The CDR3 sequence is 11 residues long. CDR3 sequence reads: CSVATMVEAFF. The CDR3, as DNA: TGCAGCGTTGCCACAATGGTTGAAGCTTTCTTT.

This sequence joins TRBV6-5 and TRBJ2-1; 9 bases line up with TRBD2. The junction had 5 bases not matched to a gene; V was cut back by 4 bases and J by 7 bases. CDR1 is MNHEY and CDR2 is SVGAGI in the germline V gene. The length of the CDR3 is 14 residues. This CDR3 reads CASSSSGRWNEQFF. CDR3 coding DNA: TGTGCCAGCAGTTCCAGCGGGAGGTGGAATGAGCAGTTCTTC.

The chain links TRBV7-9 to TRBJ2-7; unclear D gene. This CDR3 comprises 11 residues. V was trimmed by 5 bases and J by 4 bases, leaving 6 bases between them. Germline V gene sequence: CDR1 SEHNR, CDR2 FQNEAQ (reference sequence). This CDR3 reads CASSELYEQYF. The DNA of the CDR3 is TGTGCCAGCAGCGAGCTGTACGAGCAGTACTTC.

The V and J genes are TRBV24-1 and TRBJ2-7; TRBD2 agrees at 7 bases. V lost 6 bases to trimming and J lost 2 bases; unmatched junction nucleotides: 3. This CDR3 is 13 amino acids long. Germline loops: CDR1 KGHDR, CDR2 SFDVKD. CDR3 DNA: TGTGCCACCAGTTTGGGGAGGGCCTACGAGCAGTACTTC. Translated, it gives CATSLGRAYEQYF.

The rearrangement links TRBV29-1 to TRBJ2-1; 14 bases map to TRBD2. This CDR3 spans 20 amino acids. CDR1 and CDR2 (germline): SQVTM, ANQGSEA. J was trimmed by 0 bases and V by 6 bases; bases with no gene match: 16. This chain's CDR3 is CSVRPGLAGASRSSYNEQFF. CDR3 DNA sequence: TGCAGCGTCCGTCCGGGACTAGCGGGAGCCAGCAGGAGCTCCTACAATGAGCAGTTCTTC.

J is TRBJ1-5 and V is TRBV6-5, with D possibly matching TRBD1 (6 bases). From germline, CDR1 is MNHEY and CDR2 SVGAGI. The V end lost 7 bases, the J end lost 2 bases, and 12 bases lay between the germline ends. CDR3 size: 14 residues. Here the CDR3 reads CASIRGLGNQPQHF. CDR3 bases: TGTGCCAGCATTAGGGGGTTGGGCAATCAGCCCCAGCATTTT.

The chain joins TRBV1 to TRBJ2-7; TRBD2, the table's D call, lacks a check against the DNA. TRBV1 has pseudogene status. This CDR3 spans 15 amino acids. The CDR3 nucleotides read TGCACCAGCAGCCAAGATGGGGGGGTTCCCTACGAGCAGTACTTC. Protein sequence: CTSSQDGGVPYEQYF.

This clone was observed once. The gene calls are TRBV10-3 and TRBJ2-5; possible D gene TRBD2, 5 bases. The germline CDR1 and CDR2 sequences are ENHRY and SYGVKD. V dropped 5 bases and J dropped 5 bases, with 12 bases sitting between them. The CDR3 sequence is 13 residues long. The CDR3, as DNA: TGTGCCATCAGTTGGACTCCCGCGGAGACCCAGTACTTC. It translates to CAISWTPAETQYF.

This clone is a singleton in its sample. CDR3 sequence reads: CASSLEGADQPQHF. The CDR3 region has the DNA TGCGCCAGCAGCTTGGAGGGGGCGGATCAGCCCCAGCATTTT. This chain links TRBV5-1 with TRBJ1-5, with 7 positions matching TRBD1. CDR3 length: 14 residues. V was pared by 0 bases and J by 5 bases, with 2 bases of the junction left unmatched. Germline CDR1 is SGHRS and CDR2 is YFSETQ.

The chain employs TRBV12-3 or TRBV12-4 and TRBJ2-1, with a weak D call TRBD1 (6 bases). Deletions cut 6 bases from V and 7 bases from J, with 10 bases between. The CDR3 is 12 amino acids. CDR3 sequence reads: CASRPQGNEQFF. The DNA for the CDR3 is TGTGCCAGCAGGCCGCAGGGGAATGAGCAGTTCTTC.

This chain uses TRBV5-6 with TRBJ1-3; D is possibly TRBD1 (6 bases). V gave up 4 bases and J gave up 6 bases, with 17 bases separating them. Germline V gene lookup returns CDR1 SGHDT and CDR2 YYEEEE. The CDR3 length is 15 residues. The CDR3, as DNA: TGTGCCAGCAGCGGGGGGGACACCCGCAAAAACACCATATATTTT. This translates into CASSGGDTRKNTIYF.

J is TRBJ2-7 and V is TRBV6-6, with 9 bases matching TRBD1. After removal of 7 bases from V and 6 bases from J, the junction contained 7 bases not matched to a gene. The CDR3 consists of 13 residues. Germline CDR1 MNHNY, CDR2 SVGAGI (reference sequence). The CDR3 DNA reads TGTGCCAGCACGGGACAGGGTTTGTTCGAGCAGTACTTC. Protein: CASTGQGLFEQYF.

The chain employs TRBV5-1 and TRBJ2-2, with 8 positions matching TRBD2. The CDR3 contains 14 residues. Trimming cost V 2 bases and J 7 bases; bases outside gene matches: 4. The V gene's germline CDR1 is SGHRS and CDR2 YFSETQ. The CDR3 DNA follows: TGCGCCAGCAGCTTATATAGCGGGAACGGGGAGCTGTTTTTT. Translated, it gives CASSLYSGNGELFF.

This clone was picked up a small number of times. The chain recombines TRBV2 with TRBJ2-2; D may be TRBD2 (5 bases). The V gene's germline CDR1 is SNHLY and CDR2 FYNNEI. V was trimmed by 5 bases and J by 7 bases, leaving 14 bases between them. The CDR3 sequence is 14 residues long. The CDR3 reads CASSILGMVGELFF. CDR3 sequence (DNA): TGTGCCAGCAGTATACTAGGAATGGTCGGGGAGCTGTTTTTT.

The chain is built from TRBV7-2 and TRBJ2-7; D uncertain. This CDR3 contains 14 residues. Germline assignment: CDR1 SGHTA and CDR2 FQGNSA. Trimming shortened V by 1 base and J by 1 base, and 8 bases separated the two germline ends. The CDR3 nucleotides read TGTGCCAGCAGCTTAGACTTCCCATCCTACGAGCAGTACTTC. Amino acids: CASSLDFPSYEQYF.

V is TRBV5-4 and J is TRBJ2-1, with D possibly TRBD2 on 5 matching bases. V gave up 0 bases and J gave up 9 bases, with 10 bases separating them. The CDR3 is made up of 13 amino acids. The germline V gene has CDR1 SGHNT and CDR2 YYREEE (reference sequence). The chain's CDR3 is CASSLEFEGEQFF. The CDR3 DNA follows: TGTGCCAGCAGCTTGGAATTTGAGGGTGAGCAGTTCTTC. Combining the CDR3 with reference TRBV5-4 and TRBJ2-1 gives the whole variable domain ETGVTQSPTHLIKTRGQQVTLRCSSQSGHNTVSWYQQALGQGPQFIFQYYREEENGRGNFPPRFSGLQFPNYSSELNVNALELDDSALYLCASSLEFEGEQFFGPGTRLTVL.